This T cell receptor beta chain was sequenced during a study of blood T cell repertoires in COVID-19. Background on the study: Acute and convalescent COVID-19 specimens originated in the United States, Italy and Spain. PBMCs, B-cell-depleted T cells, or T cells provided the cDNA or gDNA that made up the material.

Per the original methods: Amplification of reference gene primers was used by the study to estimate nucleated cell counts. The table came from immunoSEQ multiplex PCR; TCRdb's copy has only in-frame clones and leaves some out. That table supplies the V and J calls and clone size; D and trimming were determined from the DNA. The sample contains 150,000 or so clones, 90% of which appear only once. Germline trimming cut 6 bases from V and 1 base from J; bases unmatched to any gene: 2. Germline loops: CDR1 SNHLY, CDR2 FYNNEI. The CDR3 runs 13 residues. The chain recombines TRBV2 with TRBJ1-1, with 7 bases matching TRBD1. Sequencing used peripheral blood. The TCR sequence derives from a man between 50 and 59 years old with acute or convalescent COVID-19. The CDR3 reads CASSDRENTEAFF. The CDR3 bases are TGTGCCAGCAGCGACAGGGAGAACACTGAAGCTTTCTTT.